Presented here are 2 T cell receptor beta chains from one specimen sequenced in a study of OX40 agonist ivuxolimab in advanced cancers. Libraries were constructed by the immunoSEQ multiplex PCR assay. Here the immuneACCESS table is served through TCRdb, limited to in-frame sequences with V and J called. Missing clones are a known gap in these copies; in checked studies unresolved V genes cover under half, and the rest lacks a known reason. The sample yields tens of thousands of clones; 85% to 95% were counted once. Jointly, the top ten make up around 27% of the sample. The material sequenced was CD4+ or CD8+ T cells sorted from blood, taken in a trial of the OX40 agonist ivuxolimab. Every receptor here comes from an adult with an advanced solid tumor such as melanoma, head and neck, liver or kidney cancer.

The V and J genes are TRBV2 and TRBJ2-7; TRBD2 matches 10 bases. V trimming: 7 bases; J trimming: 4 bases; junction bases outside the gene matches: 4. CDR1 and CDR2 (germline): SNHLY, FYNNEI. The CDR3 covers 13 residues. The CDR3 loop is CASIPGLAYEQYF. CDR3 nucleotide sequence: TGTGCCAGCATCCCGGGACTAGCGTACGAGCAGTACTTC.

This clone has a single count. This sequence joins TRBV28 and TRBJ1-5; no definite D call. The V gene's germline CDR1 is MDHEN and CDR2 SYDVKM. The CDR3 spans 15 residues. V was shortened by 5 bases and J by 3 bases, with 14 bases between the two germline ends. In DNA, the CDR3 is TGTGCCAGCAGTCGCGGCCGGAGGGCCAATCAGCCCCAGCATTTT. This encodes CASSRGRRANQPQHF. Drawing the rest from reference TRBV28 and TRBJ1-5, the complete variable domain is DVKVTQSSRYLVKRTGEKVFLECVQDMDHENMFWYRQDPGLGLRLIYFSYDVKMKEKGDIPEGYSVSREKKERFSLILESASTNQTSMYLCASSRGRRANQPQHFGDGTRLSIL.